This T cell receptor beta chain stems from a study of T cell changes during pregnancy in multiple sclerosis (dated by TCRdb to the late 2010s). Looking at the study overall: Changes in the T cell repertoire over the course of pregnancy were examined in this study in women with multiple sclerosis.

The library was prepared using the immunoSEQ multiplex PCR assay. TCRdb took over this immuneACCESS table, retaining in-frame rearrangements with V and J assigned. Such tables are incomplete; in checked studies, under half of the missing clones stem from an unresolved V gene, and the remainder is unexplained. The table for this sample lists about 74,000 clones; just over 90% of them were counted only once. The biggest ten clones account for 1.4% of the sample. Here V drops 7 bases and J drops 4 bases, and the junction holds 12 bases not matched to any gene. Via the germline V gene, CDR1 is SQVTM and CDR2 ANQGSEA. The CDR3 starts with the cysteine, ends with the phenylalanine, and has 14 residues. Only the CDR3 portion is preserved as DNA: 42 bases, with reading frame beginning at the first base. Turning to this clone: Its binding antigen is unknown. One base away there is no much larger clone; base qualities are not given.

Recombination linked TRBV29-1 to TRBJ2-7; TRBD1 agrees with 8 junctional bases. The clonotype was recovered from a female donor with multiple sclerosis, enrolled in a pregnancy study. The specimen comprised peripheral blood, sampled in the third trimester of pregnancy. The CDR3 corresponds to CSGNQGANSYEQYF. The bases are TGCAGCGGTAATCAGGGGGCCAACTCATACGAGCAGTACTTC.